This TCR beta chain was sequenced for a study of Graves' ophthalmopathy and Graves' hyperthyroidism. Pregnant or lactating patients and those with other autoimmune diseases or uncontrolled infections were excluded. The evidence that diagnosis relied on was clinical symptoms, serum thyroxine, TRAb, thyroid ultrasound and orbital computed tomography. RNA transcripts were the template, and TCR beta CDR3 regions were amplified from them. After a first-round RT-PCR with HTBI primers, a second-round multiplex PCR was run. TCRdb analysed the multiplex PCR reads with MiXCR anew, one entry per CDR3 protein. The sample yields more than 300,000 distinct CDR3 sequences, about a sixth seen once. As to this clonotype: A much larger clone sits a single nucleotide away, making a read error possible.

The CDR3 extends over 17 amino acids. Trimming shortened V by 3 bases and J by 1 base, and 18 bases separated the two germline ends. The sample comprised peripheral blood. V usage is TRBV12-3 or TRBV12-4 and J usage is TRBJ1-2; perhaps TRBD1 as D (6 bases). The TCR sequence derives from an adult woman with stable Graves' hyperthyroidism. The CDR3 region is CASSFGSISGVNYGYTF. The CDR3 nucleotides read TGTGCCAGCAGTTTCGGATCCATATCAGGGGTTAACTATGGCTACACCTTC.